These 12 T cell receptor beta chains share one sample of origin, sequenced in a study of cytomegalovirus exposure and HLA in healthy donors. It was with 60 Vbeta and 13 Jbeta primers that the PCR ran. Using immunoSEQ multiplex PCR, the repertoire was profiled, and TCRdb retains in-frame clones only, with some absent. This repertoire shows about 180,000 clones, 70% to 85% found once; its top ten account for less than 1.5%. Sequencing used PBMCs. The receptors were sampled from a man in his late teens or twenties in good health and CMV-seronegative.

This chain uses TRBV28 with TRBJ1-5; D remains unclear. CDR1 is MDHEN, CDR2 SYDVKM, per germline. CDR3 size: 13 residues. The V and J ends lost 6 bases and 6 bases respectively, with 12 bases between them. CDR3 nucleotide sequence: TGTGCCAGCAGCTTGGTATCGGGTCAGCCCCAGCATTTT. Its translation is CASSLVSGQPQHF.

The chain joins TRBV19 to TRBJ1-5; 11 bases are shared with TRBD1. V lost 5 bases to trimming and J lost 2 bases; unmatched junction nucleotides: 8. The V gene's germline CDR1 is LNHDA and CDR2 SQIVND (reference sequence). The CDR3 sequence is 17 residues long. The CDR3 nucleotides read TGTGCCAGTAGTCTCGGGACAGGGGGATCGCGCAATCAGCCCCAGCATTTT. As protein: CASSLGTGGSRNQPQHF.

The chain recombines TRBV5-6 with TRBJ2-7; 9 nucleotides match TRBD2. CDR3 length equals 16 residues. The germline CDR1 and CDR2 sequences are SGHDT and YYEEEE. The J segment lost 4 bases and the V segment lost 6 bases, leaving 14 bases of the junction unmatched. CDR3 protein: CASTTAMGGRGYEQYF. DNA for the CDR3: TGTGCCAGCACCACGGCTATGGGCGGGAGGGGGTACGAGCAGTACTTC. The full variable domain, rest sourced from reference TRBV5-6 and TRBJ2-7, is DAGVTQSPTHLIKTRGQQVTLRCSPKSGHDTVSWYQQALGQGPQFIFQYYEEEERQRGNFPDRFSGHQFPNYSSELNVNALLLGDSALYLCASTTAMGGRGYEQYFGPGTRLTVT.

The chain is built from TRBV7-9 and TRBJ2-1; D may be TRBD2 (6 bases). Trimming left V 5 bases short and J 9 bases short, with 14 bases between. This CDR3 is 13 amino acids long. The germline V gene has CDR1 SEHNR and CDR2 FQNEAQ (reference sequence). In nucleotides, the CDR3 is TGTGCCAGCAGCCCCTCGACTAGATCTGAGCAGTTCTTC. This codes for CASSPSTRSEQFF.

The chain has TRBV19 and TRBJ1-3, with D maybe TRBD1 (5 bases). The CDR3 extends over 14 amino acids. Between the trimmed V and J ends, which lost 7 bases and 0 bases, there was a span of 10 bases. Germline values: CDR1 LNHDA, CDR2 SQIVND (reference sequence). The DNA for the CDR3 is TGTGCCAGTACCTCCGGGGGCTCTGGAAACACCATATATTTT. Protein: CASTSGGSGNTIYF.

The rearrangement uses TRBV5-5 and TRBJ1-3; no clear D. Trimming removed 2 bases from V and 5 bases from J, with 14 bases in between. There are 15 residues in the CDR3. Germline V gene data show CDR1 as SGHKS and CDR2 as YYEKEE (reference sequence). The CDR3 coding sequence is TGTGCCAGCAGCTTCAGCGGGCCGTCCCGAAACACCATATATTTT. Translation: CASSFSGPSRNTIYF. Filled out from reference TRBV5-5 and TRBJ1-3, the complete variable domain reads DAGVTQSPTHLIKTRGQQVTLRCSPISGHKSVSWYQQVLGQGPQFIFQYYEKEERGRGNFPDRFSARQFPNYSSELNVNALLLGDSALYLCASSFSGPSRNTIYFGEGSWLTVV.

Only a few counts were recorded for this clone. V is TRBV13 and J is TRBJ1-1; 10 bases agree with TRBD1. Germline V CDR1 and CDR2: PRHDT, FYEKMQ (reference sequence). Germline trimming cut 5 bases from V and 1 base from J; bases unmatched to any gene: 7. The CDR3 contains 16 residues. CDR3 protein: CASSQSRDRGNTEAFF. CDR3 bases: TGTGCCAGCAGCCAAAGCCGGGACAGGGGGAACACTGAAGCTTTCTTT.

This chain links TRBV11-3 with TRBJ2-2, with a weak D call TRBD2 (6 bases). Trimming cost V 4 bases and J 2 bases, with 14 bases left between them. Germline lookup yields CDR1 SGHNT and CDR2 YENEEA. The CDR3 covers 16 residues. The CDR3 DNA reads as TGTGCCAGCAGCTATAGACCGGGACTTAACACCGGGGAGCTGTTTTTT. Amino acids: CASSYRPGLNTGELFF.

This clone was picked up one time. The chain links TRBV27 to TRBJ2-2, with 9 bases matching TRBD2. The CDR3 spans 14 residues. Unmatched junction bases numbered 7, after V lost 7 bases and J lost 7 bases. Germline-derived CDR1 and CDR2 are MNHEY and SMNVEV (reference sequence). Written as DNA, the CDR3 is TGTGCCAGCAATCCTAGCGGGGTTAACGGGGAGCTGTTTTTT. Its translation is CASNPSGVNGELFF.

V and J are TRBV29-1 and TRBJ2-3; D uncertain. Germline CDR1 SQVTM, CDR2 ANQGSEA. CDR3 length: 13 residues. Trimming took 4 bases from V and 6 from J, leaving 14 bases between them. CDR3 loop: CSVGLSLSDTQYF. The CDR3 DNA reads as TGCAGCGTTGGTTTGTCTCTAAGTGATACGCAGTATTTT.

This clone was seen once. The gene calls are TRBV27 and TRBJ2-2, with 9 positions matching TRBD1. The CDR3 consists of 14 residues. V gave up 5 bases and J gave up 5 bases; unmatched junction bases: 3. Germline-derived CDR1 and CDR2 are MNHEY and SMNVEV (reference sequence). The CDR3 DNA is TGTGCCAGCAGTCCCGGGACAGGGACCGGGGAGCTGTTTTTT. Protein product: CASSPGTGTGELFF.

CDR3 in amino acids: CASSFDGGGNEQYF. CDR3 nucleotide sequence: TGTGCCAGCAGCTTTGACGGGGGAGGGAACGAGCAGTACTTC. This sequence joins TRBV7-9 and TRBJ2-7; 7 nucleotides align to TRBD2. The CDR3 totals 14 residues. Germline V gene data show CDR1 as SEHNR and CDR2 as FQNEAQ (reference sequence). The trim removed 3 bases at V and 5 bases at J, leaving 7 bases unmatched. The whole variable domain, filled in from reference TRBV7-9 and TRBJ2-7, reads DTGVSQNPRHKITKRGQNVTFRCDPISEHNRLYWYRQTLGQGPEFLTYFQNEAQLEKSRLLSDRFSAERPKGSFSTLEIQRTEQGDSAMYLCASSFDGGGNEQYFGPGTRLTVT.